This T cell receptor (beta chain) is from a study of cytomegalovirus exposure and HLA in healthy donors. The donors were members of the validation cohort comprising about 120 subjects, separate from the approximately 710-subject first cohort. Measured with immunoSEQ multiplex PCR; TCRdb has only the in-frame clones, and not every one. The sample yields tens of thousands of clones, over 85% seen once. V dropped 3 bases and J dropped 7 bases, with 16 bases sitting between them. Per the germline V gene, CDR1 is GTSNPN and CDR2 is SVGIG (reference sequence). This CDR3 contains 14 residues. J is TRBJ1-5 and V is TRBV30, with D possibly being TRBD1 (5 bases). Sequences were obtained from PBMCs. This TCR came from a woman between 18 and 29 years old in good health and CMV-seronegative. The CDR3 DNA reads as TGTGCCTGGAGGAAAAGCAGGGTATGGCAGCCCCAGCATTTT. This encodes CAWRKSRVWQPQHF.